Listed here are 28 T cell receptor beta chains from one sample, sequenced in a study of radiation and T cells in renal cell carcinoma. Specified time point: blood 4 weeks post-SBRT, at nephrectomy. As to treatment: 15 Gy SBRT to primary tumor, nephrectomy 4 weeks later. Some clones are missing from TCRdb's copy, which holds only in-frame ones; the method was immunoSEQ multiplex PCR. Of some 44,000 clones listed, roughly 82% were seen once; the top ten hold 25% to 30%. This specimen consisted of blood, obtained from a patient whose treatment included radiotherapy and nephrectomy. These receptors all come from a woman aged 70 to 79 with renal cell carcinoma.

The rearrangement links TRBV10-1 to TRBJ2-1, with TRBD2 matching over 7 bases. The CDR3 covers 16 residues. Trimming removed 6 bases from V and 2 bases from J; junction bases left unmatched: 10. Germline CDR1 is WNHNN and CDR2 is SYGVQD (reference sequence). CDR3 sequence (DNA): TGCGCCAGCAGGGATATAGGACTAGGGCCCTACAATGAGCAGTTCTTC. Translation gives CASRDIGLGPYNEQFF.

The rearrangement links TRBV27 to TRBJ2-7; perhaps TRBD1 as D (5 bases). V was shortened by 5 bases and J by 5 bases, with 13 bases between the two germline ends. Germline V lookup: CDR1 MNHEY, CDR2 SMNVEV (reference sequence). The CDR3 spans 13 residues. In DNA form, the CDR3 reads TGTGCCAGCAGTCCCAACCCCAGGGACGAGCAGTACTTC. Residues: CASSPNPRDEQYF.

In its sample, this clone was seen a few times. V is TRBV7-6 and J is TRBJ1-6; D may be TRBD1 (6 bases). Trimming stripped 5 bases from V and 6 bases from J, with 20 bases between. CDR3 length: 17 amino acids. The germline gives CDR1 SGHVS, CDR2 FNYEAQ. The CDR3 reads CASSRGGSKVANSPLHF. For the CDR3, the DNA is TGTGCCAGCAGCCGAGGGGGGAGCAAGGTGGCTAATTCACCCCTCCACTTT. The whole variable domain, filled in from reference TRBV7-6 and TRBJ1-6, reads GAGVSQSPRYKVTKRGQDVALRCDPISGHVSLYWYRQALGQGPEFLTYFNYEAQQDKSGLPNDRFSAERPEGSISTLTIQRTEQRDSAMYRCASSRGGSKVANSPLHFGNGTRLTVT.

The CDR3 spells CASSYWLFWAGKNTTSSYNEQFF. CDR3 nucleotides: TGCGCCAGCAGTTATTGGTTGTTCTGGGCGGGAAAAAACACGACAAGCTCCTACAATGAGCAGTTCTTC. The chain combines TRBV5-1 with TRBJ2-1; weak D call: TRBD2 (6 bases). This CDR3 contains 23 residues. Germline V gene sequence: CDR1 SGHRS, CDR2 YFSETQ. Trimming pared 5 bases from V and 0 bases from J, leaving 36 bases between.

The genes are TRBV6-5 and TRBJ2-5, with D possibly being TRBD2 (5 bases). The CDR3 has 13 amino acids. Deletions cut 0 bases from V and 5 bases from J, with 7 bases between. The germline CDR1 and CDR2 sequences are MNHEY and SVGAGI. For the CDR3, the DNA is TGTGCCAGCAGTTACTCGTGGAGGGAGACCCAGTACTTC. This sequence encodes CASSYSWRETQYF.

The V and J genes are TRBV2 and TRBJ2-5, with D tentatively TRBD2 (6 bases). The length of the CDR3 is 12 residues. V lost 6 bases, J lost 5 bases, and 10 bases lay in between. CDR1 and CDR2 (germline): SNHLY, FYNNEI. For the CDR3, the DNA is TGTGCCAGCAGCCCTAGCGACGAGACCCAGTACTTC. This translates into CASSPSDETQYF.

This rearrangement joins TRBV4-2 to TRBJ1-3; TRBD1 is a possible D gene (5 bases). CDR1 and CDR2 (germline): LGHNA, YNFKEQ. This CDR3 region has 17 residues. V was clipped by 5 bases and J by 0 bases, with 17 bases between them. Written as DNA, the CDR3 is TGTGCCAGCAGCTCGGAAACAGGTCCCCTCTCTGGAAACACCATATATTTT. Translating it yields CASSSETGPLSGNTIYF.

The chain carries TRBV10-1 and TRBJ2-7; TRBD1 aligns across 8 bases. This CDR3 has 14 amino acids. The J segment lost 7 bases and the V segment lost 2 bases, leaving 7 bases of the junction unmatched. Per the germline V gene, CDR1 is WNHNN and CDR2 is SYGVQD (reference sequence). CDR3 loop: CASSEGTGRREQYF. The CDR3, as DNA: TGCGCCAGCAGTGAGGGGACAGGCCGCCGGGAGCAGTACTTC.

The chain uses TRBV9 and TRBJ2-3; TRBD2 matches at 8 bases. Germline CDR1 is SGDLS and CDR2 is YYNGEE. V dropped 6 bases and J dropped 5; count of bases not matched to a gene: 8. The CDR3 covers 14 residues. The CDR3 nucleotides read TGTGCCAGCACGACTCGGGGGGGAGGAGATACGCAGTATTTT. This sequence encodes CASTTRGGGDTQYF.

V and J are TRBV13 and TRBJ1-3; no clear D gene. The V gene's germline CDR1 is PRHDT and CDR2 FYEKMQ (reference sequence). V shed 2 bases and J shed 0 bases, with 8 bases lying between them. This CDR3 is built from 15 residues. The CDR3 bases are TGTGCCAGCAGCTTAAGAAGGTTCTCTGGAAACACCATATATTTT. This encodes CASSLRRFSGNTIYF.

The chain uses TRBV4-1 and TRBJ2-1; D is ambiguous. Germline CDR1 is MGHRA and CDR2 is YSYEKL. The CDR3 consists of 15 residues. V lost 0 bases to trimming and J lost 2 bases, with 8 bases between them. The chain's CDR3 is CASSQDLVPYNEQFF. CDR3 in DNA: TGCGCCAGCAGCCAAGATTTAGTCCCCTACAATGAGCAGTTCTTC.

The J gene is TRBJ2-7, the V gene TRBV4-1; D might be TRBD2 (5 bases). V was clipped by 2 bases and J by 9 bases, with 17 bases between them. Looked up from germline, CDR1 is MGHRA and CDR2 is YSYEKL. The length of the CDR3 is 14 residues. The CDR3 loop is CASSQTRPRVRQYF. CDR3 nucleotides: TGCGCCAGCAGCCAAACCAGACCGCGGGTACGGCAGTACTTC.

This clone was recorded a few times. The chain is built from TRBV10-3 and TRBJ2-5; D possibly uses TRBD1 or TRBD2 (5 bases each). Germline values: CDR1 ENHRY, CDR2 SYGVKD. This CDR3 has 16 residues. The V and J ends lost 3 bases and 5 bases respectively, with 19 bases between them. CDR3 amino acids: CAISESQGAKDETQYF. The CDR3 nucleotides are TGTGCCATCAGTGAATCGCAGGGAGCGAAGGACGAGACCCAGTACTTC.

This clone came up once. CDR3 amino acids: CASSVGSYEQYF. CDR3 nucleotides: TGTGCCAGTAGTGTTGGGTCCTACGAGCAGTACTTC. The chain is built from TRBV19 and TRBJ2-7; D not resolved. Germline V CDR1 and CDR2: LNHDA, SQIVND (reference sequence). Trimming took 5 bases from V and 1 from J, leaving 6 bases between them. CDR3 length: 12 residues.

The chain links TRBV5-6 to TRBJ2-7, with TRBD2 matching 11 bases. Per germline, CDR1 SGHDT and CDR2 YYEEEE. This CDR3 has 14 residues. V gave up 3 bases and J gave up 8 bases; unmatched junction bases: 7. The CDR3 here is CASSSGTSGPKQYF. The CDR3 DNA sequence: TGTGCCAGCAGCTCCGGGACTAGCGGACCGAAGCAGTACTTC.

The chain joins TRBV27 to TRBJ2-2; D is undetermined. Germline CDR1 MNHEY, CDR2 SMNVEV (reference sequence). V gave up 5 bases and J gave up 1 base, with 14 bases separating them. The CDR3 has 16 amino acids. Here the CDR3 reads CASSLSRALNTGELFF. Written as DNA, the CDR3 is TGTGCCAGCAGTCTTTCTCGCGCCCTGAACACCGGGGAGCTGTTTTTT.

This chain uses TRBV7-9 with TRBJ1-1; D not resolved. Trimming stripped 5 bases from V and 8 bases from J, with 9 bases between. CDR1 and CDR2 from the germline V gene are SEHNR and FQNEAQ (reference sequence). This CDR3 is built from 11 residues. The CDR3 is CASSPQTEAFF. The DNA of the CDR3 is TGTGCCAGCAGCCCCCAGACAGAAGCTTTCTTT.

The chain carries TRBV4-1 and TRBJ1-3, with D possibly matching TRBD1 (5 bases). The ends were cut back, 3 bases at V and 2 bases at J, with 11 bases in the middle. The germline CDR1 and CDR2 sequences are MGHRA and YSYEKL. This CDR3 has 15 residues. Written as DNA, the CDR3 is TGCGCCAGCAGCCACCCCTCGGGACCTGGAAACACCATATATTTT. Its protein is CASSHPSGPGNTIYF.

The CDR3 DNA reads as TGTGCCAGCAGCTTAGGACTAGCGGATACTGGGGCCAACGTCCTGACTTTC. Residues: CASSLGLADTGANVLTF. The chain recombines TRBV9 with TRBJ2-6, with TRBD2 matching 10 bases. V dropped 4 bases and J dropped 2; count of bases not matched to a gene: 6. There are 17 residues in the CDR3. Germline V lookup: CDR1 SGDLS, CDR2 YYNGEE.

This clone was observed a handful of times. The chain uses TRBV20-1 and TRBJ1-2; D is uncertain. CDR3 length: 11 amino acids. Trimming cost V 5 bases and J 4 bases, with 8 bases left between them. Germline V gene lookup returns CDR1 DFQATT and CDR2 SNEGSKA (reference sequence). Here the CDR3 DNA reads TGCAGTGCTCCGACGGGCTATGGCTACACCTTC. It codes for CSAPTGYGYTF.

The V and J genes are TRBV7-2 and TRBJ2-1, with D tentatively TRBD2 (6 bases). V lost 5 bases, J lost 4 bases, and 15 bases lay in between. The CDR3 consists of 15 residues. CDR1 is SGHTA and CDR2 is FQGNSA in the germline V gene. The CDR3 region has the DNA TGTGCCAGCAGCGCCTCACGGGAGTCGTACAATGAGCAGTTCTTC. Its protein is CASSASRESYNEQFF.

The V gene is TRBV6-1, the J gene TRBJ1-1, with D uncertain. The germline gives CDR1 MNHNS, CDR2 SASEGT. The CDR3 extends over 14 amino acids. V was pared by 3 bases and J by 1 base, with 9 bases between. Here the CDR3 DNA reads TGTGCCAGCAGTGAGATTATAGAGAACACTGAAGCTTTCTTT. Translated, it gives CASSEIIENTEAFF.

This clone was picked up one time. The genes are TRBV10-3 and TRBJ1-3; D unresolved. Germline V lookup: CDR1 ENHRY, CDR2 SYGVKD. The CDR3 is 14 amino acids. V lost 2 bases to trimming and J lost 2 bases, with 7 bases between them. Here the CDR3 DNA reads TGTGCCATCAGTGAGCGAGGTACTGGAAACACCATATATTTT. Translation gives CAISERGTGNTIYF.

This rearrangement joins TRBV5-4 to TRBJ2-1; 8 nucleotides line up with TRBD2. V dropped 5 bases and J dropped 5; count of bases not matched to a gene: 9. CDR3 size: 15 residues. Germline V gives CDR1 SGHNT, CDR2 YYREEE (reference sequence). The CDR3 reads CASRTGGPRNNEQFF. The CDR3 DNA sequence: TGTGCCAGCAGGACGGGAGGGCCGAGAAACAATGAGCAGTTCTTC.

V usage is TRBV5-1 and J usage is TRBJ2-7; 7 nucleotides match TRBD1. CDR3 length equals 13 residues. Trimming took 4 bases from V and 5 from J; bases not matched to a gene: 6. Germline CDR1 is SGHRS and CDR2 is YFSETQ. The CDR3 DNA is TGCGCCAGCAGCAACAGACAGGGCCACGAGCAGTACTTC. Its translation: CASSNRQGHEQYF.

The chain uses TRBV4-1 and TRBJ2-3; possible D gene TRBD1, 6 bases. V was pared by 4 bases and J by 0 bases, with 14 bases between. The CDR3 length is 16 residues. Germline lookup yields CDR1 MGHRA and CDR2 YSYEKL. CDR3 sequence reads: CASSLMWGPSTDTQYF. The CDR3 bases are TGCGCCAGCAGCCTTATGTGGGGGCCGAGCACAGATACGCAGTATTTT.

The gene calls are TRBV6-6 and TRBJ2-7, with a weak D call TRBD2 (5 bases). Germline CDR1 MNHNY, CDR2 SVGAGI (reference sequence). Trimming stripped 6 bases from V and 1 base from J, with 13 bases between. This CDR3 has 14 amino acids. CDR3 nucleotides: TGTGCCAGCAGGTTGAGTGGGAGTTCCTACGAGCAGTACTTC. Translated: CASRLSGSSYEQYF.

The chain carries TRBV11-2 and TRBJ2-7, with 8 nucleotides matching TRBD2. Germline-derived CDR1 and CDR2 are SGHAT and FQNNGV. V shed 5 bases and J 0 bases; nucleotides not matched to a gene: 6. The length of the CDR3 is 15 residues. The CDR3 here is CASSTTSGGSYEQYF. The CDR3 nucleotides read TGTGCCAGCAGCACGACCAGCGGGGGCTCCTACGAGCAGTACTTC.